Following are 20 T cell receptor beta chains from one sample sequenced in a study of T cell repertoires in cytomegalovirus infection. One entry per CDR3 protein, called by TCRdb with MiXCR from the reads. The table includes about 600,000 distinct CDR3 sequences, 20% to 25% detected once. The sequenced sample consisted of CD8+ T cells from PBMCs. The source of these receptors is a human donor in good health (CMV status not recorded). Some clones in this sample may be carry-over from other donors' samples.

There are a few counts of this clonotype. The chain couples TRBV27 to TRBJ2-6; tentatively, D is TRBD1 (5 bases). The V end was cut by 6 bases, the J end by 0 bases, with 15 bases between. Per germline, CDR1 MNHEY and CDR2 SMNVEV (reference sequence). The CDR3 loop spans 17 amino acids. The CDR3 region is CASRNQGSHSGANVLTF. The CDR3 bases are TGTGCCAGCAGGAACCAGGGTTCCCACTCTGGGGCCAACGTCCTGACTTTC.

This clonotype was seen a handful of times. V and J are TRBV28 and TRBJ1-2; D is perhaps TRBD1 (5 bases). CDR1 is MDHEN, CDR2 SYDVKM, per germline. The CDR3 runs to 17 residues. Trimming pared 2 bases from V and 2 bases from J, leaving 18 bases between. The CDR3: CASSLNFPRDLNYGYTF. The DNA of the CDR3 is TGTGCCAGCAGTTTAAACTTTCCCCGGGACCTGAACTATGGCTACACCTTC.

Only a few counts were recorded for this clonotype. The chain couples TRBV7-2 to TRBJ1-3; 7 nucleotides align to TRBD1. The trim removed 6 bases at V and 2 bases at J, leaving 10 bases unmatched. This CDR3 contains 16 residues. CDR1 and CDR2 (germline): SGHTA, FQGNSA. DNA for the CDR3: TGTGCCAGCAGTCCTTACCCGGGACAGCCTGGAAACACCATATATTTT. The encoded protein is CASSPYPGQPGNTIYF.

CDR3 DNA sequence: TGCAGTGCTAGAGATCTGGCGGTGCCCGGAATGAACACTGAAGCTTTCTTT. Translating it yields CSARDLAVPGMNTEAFF. The rearrangement uses TRBV20-1 and TRBJ1-1; D call uncertain. Germline CDR1 is DFQATT and CDR2 is SNEGSKA (reference sequence). V lost 0 bases, J lost 0 bases, and 17 bases lay in between. The CDR3 runs 17 residues.

The chain links TRBV29-1 to TRBJ1-4, with TRBD1 as a possible D gene (5 bases). Germline-derived CDR1 and CDR2 are SQVTM and ANQGSEA. CDR3 length: 12 residues. The V and J ends lost 3 bases and 8 bases respectively, with 10 bases between them. This CDR3 is CSVEAREEKLFF. CDR3 DNA sequence: TGCAGCGTTGAGGCCAGGGAGGAAAAACTGTTTTTT.

This clonotype was seen only a few times. The V call is TRBV20-1, the J call TRBJ1-1; a weak D match, TRBD1 (6 bases). V shed 5 bases and J shed 3 bases, with 13 bases lying between them. This CDR3 is 13 amino acids long. Germline CDR1 is DFQATT and CDR2 is SNEGSKA (reference sequence). The CDR3 nucleotides are TGCAGTGCTCTAACCTCAGGGGACACTGAAGCTTTCTTT. Amino acid sequence: CSALTSGDTEAFF.

The chain recombines TRBV12-3 or TRBV12-4 with TRBJ2-1, with 13 bases identical to TRBD2. The CDR3 length is 17 residues. J gave up 3 bases and V 3 bases, and 5 bases lay outside the gene matches. Written as DNA, the CDR3 is TGTGCCAGCAGTTTCCCCAGACTAGCGGGGGGCTACAATGAGCAGTTCTTC. As protein: CASSFPRLAGGYNEQFF.

J is TRBJ1-1 and V is TRBV10-3; no reliable D call. The CDR3 is 13 residues long. V was pared by 0 bases and J by 6 bases, with 8 bases between. The germline V gene encodes CDR1 ENHRY and CDR2 SYGVKD. CDR3 nucleotides: TGTGCCATCAGTGAGTCGAGTAGGGCTGAAGCTTTCTTT. Encoded protein: CAISESSRAEAFF.

This clonotype was found a few times. This chain uses TRBV2 with TRBJ2-1; D is possibly TRBD1 (6 bases). V dropped 8 bases and J dropped 11 bases, with 7 bases sitting between them. Per the germline V gene, CDR1 is SNHLY and CDR2 is FYNNEI. CDR3 length equals 9 residues. The CDR3 DNA reads as TGTGCCAGCGGGACAAAGCAGTTCTTC. Amino acid sequence: CASGTKQFF.

This clonotype was observed many times. The chain is built from TRBV7-8 and TRBJ2-3; tentatively, D is TRBD1 (5 bases). CDR1 and CDR2 (germline): SGHVS, FQNEAQ. The V gene lost 4 bases and the J gene lost 0 bases, with 11 bases spanning the gap. The CDR3 has 15 residues. The CDR3 loop is CASSSLKGSTDTQYF. CDR3 sequence (DNA): TGTGCCAGCAGCTCATTAAAGGGGAGCACAGATACGCAGTATTTT.

The V and J genes are TRBV7-9 and TRBJ1-2; 7 bases fit TRBD1. CDR3 length equals 14 residues. Germline CDR1 is SEHNR and CDR2 is FQNEAQ (reference sequence). Germline trimming cut 5 bases from V and 4 bases from J; bases unmatched to any gene: 7. The CDR3 here is CASSLTGSLYGYTF. In nucleotides, the CDR3 is TGTGCCAGCAGCCTGACAGGGAGCCTCTATGGCTACACCTTC.

This clonotype was counted once. Mismatch with germline at one junction end may stem from a read error. The V call is TRBV14, the J call TRBJ1-2, with D perhaps TRBD1 (5 bases). The CDR3 is made up of 15 amino acids. Germline CDR1 is SGHDN and CDR2 is FVKESK. In nucleotides, the CDR3 is TGTGTCAGCAGCCAAGATTCTAGGGGTAACTATGGCTACACCTTC. Its protein is CVSSQDSRGNYGYTF.

CDR3 nucleotide sequence: TGTGCCAGGGAATTGAGCTCTGGGGCCAACGTCCTGACTTTC. Translated, it gives CARELSSGANVLTF. The V call is TRBV2, the J call TRBJ2-6; D call uncertain. The CDR3 extends over 14 amino acids. The ends were cut back, 9 bases at V and 0 bases at J, with 9 bases in the middle. CDR1 and CDR2 (germline): SNHLY, FYNNEI.

The V and J genes are TRBV28 and TRBJ1-1, with no clear D. Per germline, CDR1 MDHEN and CDR2 SYDVKM. The CDR3 spans 13 residues. V lost 3 bases to trimming and J lost 3 bases, with 8 bases between them. CDR3 amino acids: CASSFTVDTEAFF. The CDR3 DNA reads as TGTGCCAGCAGTTTTACCGTAGACACTGAAGCTTTCTTT.

The genes are TRBV7-6 and TRBJ1-2; 7 bases fit TRBD1. CDR1 is SGHVS and CDR2 is FNYEAQ in the germline V gene. V was clipped by 11 bases and J by 0 bases; unmatched bases: 9. The CDR3 runs 14 residues. The CDR3 DNA is TGTGCCGGAAGGGGGCCAACAGCTAACTATGGCTACACCTTC. Protein sequence: CAGRGPTANYGYTF.

The chain joins TRBV28 to TRBJ1-1; 9 positions agree with TRBD1. The V and J ends lost 8 bases and 3 bases, in that order; junction bases with no gene match: 16. CDR3 length equals 17 residues. Per the germline V gene, CDR1 is MDHEN and CDR2 is SYDVKM. CDR3 sequence reads: CASDNRGLRYWDTEAFF. The CDR3 DNA is TGTGCCAGCGATAACAGGGGGCTAAGATATTGGGACACTGAAGCTTTCTTT.

This clonotype was detected many times. This chain uses TRBV7-2 with TRBJ1-2; 12 positions match TRBD1. V gave up 5 bases and J gave up 8 bases; unmatched junction bases: 15. CDR1 and CDR2 from the germline V gene are SGHTA and FQGNSA. This CDR3 has 17 residues. The CDR3 nucleotides are TGTGCCAGCAGCCCCAGGGTGGGACAGGGGGCGTTTAAGGGCTACACCTTC. It codes for CASSPRVGQGAFKGYTF. Supplemented by reference TRBV7-2 and TRBJ1-2, the full variable domain reads GAGVSQSPSNKVTEKGKDVELRCDPISGHTALYWYRQSLGQGLEFLIYFQGNSAPDKSGLPSDRFSAERTGGSVSTLTIQRTQQEDSAVYLCASSPRVGQGAFKGYTFGSGTRLTVV.

This clonotype was recorded at least ten times. V and J are TRBV7-9 and TRBJ1-6, with 8 positions matching TRBD1. Germline V lookup: CDR1 SEHNR, CDR2 FQNEAQ (reference sequence). The length of the CDR3 is 17 residues. The J segment lost 2 bases and the V segment lost 1 base, leaving 4 bases of the junction unmatched. CDR3 bases: TGTGCCAGCAGCTTAGATCCAGGGGGCGCCTATAATTCACCCCTCCACTTT. Translated, it gives CASSLDPGGAYNSPLHF. The full variable domain, in which reference TRBV7-9 and TRBJ1-6 provide the parts outside the CDR3, is DTGVSQNPRHKITKRGQNVTFRCDPISEHNRLYWYRQTLGQGPEFLTYFQNEAQLEKSRLLSDRFSAERPKGSFSTLEIQRTEQGDSAMYLCASSLDPGGAYNSPLHFGNGTRLTVT.

Only one count was recorded for this clonotype. The chain employs TRBV27 and TRBJ2-5; 10 bases align to TRBD2. V was clipped by 6 bases and J by 5 bases; unmatched bases: 12. Germline V gene sequence: CDR1 MNHEY, CDR2 SMNVEV (reference sequence). This CDR3 comprises 16 residues. The CDR3 DNA follows: TGTGCCAGCAGCTCGGGACTAGCGATGTTTGCGGAGACCCAGTACTTC. It yields the protein CASSSGLAMFAETQYF.

There are many counts of this clonotype. V and J are TRBV12-3 or TRBV12-4 and TRBJ2-5; D ambiguous. This CDR3 spans 14 amino acids. V was pared by 3 bases and J by 5 bases, with 13 bases between. CDR3 residues: CASSLAPSQETQYF. As DNA, the CDR3 is TGTGCCAGCAGTTTGGCCCCATCGCAGGAGACCCAGTACTTC.